One and the same sample provided the 30 T cell receptor beta chains below, sequenced in a study of blood T cell repertoires in COVID-19. The table came from immunoSEQ multiplex PCR; TCRdb's copy has only in-frame clones and leaves some out. The sample includes under 250,000 clones, roughly 80% seen only once; the top ten take 4.7%. Material: peripheral blood. The source of these receptors is a woman in her 70s with acute or convalescent COVID-19.

In DNA form, the CDR3 reads TGTGCCAGTAGTAAGACAGGGGACGTGAACTATGGCTACACCTTC. Its translation: CASSKTGDVNYGYTF. The V call is TRBV19, the J call TRBJ1-2; 8 positions match TRBD1. After removal of 4 bases from V and 2 bases from J, the junction contained 6 bases not matched to a gene. The CDR3 spans 15 residues. From germline, CDR1 is LNHDA and CDR2 SQIVND (reference sequence).

The genes are TRBV4-1 and TRBJ1-2, with D uncertain. Trimming pared 2 bases from V and 1 base from J, leaving 8 bases between. Germline V gene lookup returns CDR1 MGHRA and CDR2 YSYEKL. The CDR3 loop spans 14 amino acids. The CDR3 region is CASSQPTGNYGYTF. The CDR3 nucleotides are TGCGCCAGCAGCCAACCTACGGGTAACTATGGCTACACCTTC.

With respect to this clone: Germline is not matched at one junction end, which may reflect a read error. The chain joins TRBV28 to TRBJ1-2, with D maybe TRBD1 (5 bases). Germline CDR1 and CDR2: MDHEN and SYDVKM. This CDR3 is 16 amino acids long. In DNA form, the CDR3 reads TGTGCCGGCAGTTTAATCAGGGCCCGGGTTGACTATGGCTACACCTTC. This sequence encodes CAGSLIRARVDYGYTF.

The V gene is TRBV11-2, the J gene TRBJ2-5; 7 bases line up with TRBD1. After removal of 1 base from V and 6 bases from J, the junction contained 5 bases not matched to a gene. CDR1 is SGHAT and CDR2 is FQNNGV in the germline V gene. The length of the CDR3 is 14 residues. The CDR3 region is CASSLGQGRQTQYF. CDR3 DNA sequence: TGTGCCAGCAGCTTAGGACAGGGTCGGCAGACCCAGTACTTC.

This clone was counted between two and nine times. The rearrangement links TRBV5-6 to TRBJ1-2; D is possibly TRBD1 (5 bases). This CDR3 has 15 residues. Germline CDR1 and CDR2: SGHDT and YYEEEE. V lost 6 bases and J 3 bases, leaving 18 bases between the germline ends. For the CDR3, the DNA is TGTGCCAGCATCCTTCGCGGGGGAATATACTATGGCTACACCTTC. Translation: CASILRGGIYYGYTF.

The gene calls are TRBV20-1 and TRBJ1-3; no definite D call. Germline values: CDR1 DFQATT, CDR2 SNEGSKA (reference sequence). The CDR3 covers 13 residues. Trimming stripped 3 bases from V and 4 bases from J, with 10 bases between. CDR3 region: CSASLAGGNTIYF. Here the CDR3 DNA reads TGCAGTGCTAGTTTAGCGGGGGGAAACACCATATATTTT.

The chain recombines TRBV9 with TRBJ1-1, with D possibly TRBD1 on 6 matching bases. Trimming shortened V by 6 bases and J by 1 base, and 10 bases separated the two germline ends. From germline, CDR1 is SGDLS and CDR2 YYNGEE. The CDR3 totals 13 residues. The CDR3 is CASTGASNTEAFF. The CDR3 region has the DNA TGTGCCAGCACAGGGGCCTCGAACACTGAAGCTTTCTTT.

The chain carries TRBV5-6 and TRBJ1-5; TRBD1 might be the D (6 bases). Trimming cost V 3 bases and J 6 bases, with 16 bases left between them. The length of the CDR3 is 15 residues. The V gene's germline CDR1 is SGHDT and CDR2 YYEEEE. The CDR3 sequence: CASSSRGLGRQPQHF. The CDR3 coding sequence is TGTGCCAGCAGCTCCAGGGGTTTAGGTCGTCAGCCCCAGCATTTT.

The chain joins TRBV5-1 to TRBJ2-1, with D maybe TRBD1 (6 bases). With 0 bases removed from V and 2 bases from J, the gap between germline ends came to 9 bases. Germline V CDR1 and CDR2: SGHRS, YFSETQ. The length of the CDR3 is 15 residues. DNA of the CDR3: TGCGCCAGCAGCTTGGGTAGGACAGCCTACAATGAGCAGTTCTTC. Its translation is CASSLGRTAYNEQFF. Combining the CDR3 with reference TRBV5-1 and TRBJ2-1 gives the whole variable domain KAGVTQTPRYLIKTRGQQVTLSCSPISGHRSVSWYQQTPGQGLQFLFEYFSETQRNKGNFPGRFSGRQFSNSRSEMNVSTLELGDSALYLCASSLGRTAYNEQFFGPGTRLTVL.

This chain joins TRBV6-4 and TRBJ1-5; TRBD1 aligns across 10 bases. This CDR3 comprises 17 residues. CDR1 is MRHNA and CDR2 is SNTAGT in the germline V gene. V gave up 6 bases and J gave up 2 bases; unmatched junction bases: 10. In DNA, the CDR3 is TGTGCCAGCAGGATCAAAGACAGGGGGCGCCGCAATCAGCCCCAGCATTTT. This sequence encodes CASRIKDRGRRNQPQHF.

CDR3 amino acids: CASSDGTAGVLGYTF. CDR3 in DNA: TGCGCCAGCAGCGACGGGACAGCCGGGGTTTTGGGCTACACCTTC. V is TRBV5-1 and J is TRBJ1-2, with TRBD1 matching over 7 bases. Germline CDR1 SGHRS, CDR2 YFSETQ. V was pared by 4 bases and J by 8 bases, with 14 bases of the junction left unmatched. The CDR3 loop spans 15 amino acids. The full variable domain, its missing parts supplied by reference TRBV5-1 and TRBJ1-2, is KAGVTQTPRYLIKTRGQQVTLSCSPISGHRSVSWYQQTPGQGLQFLFEYFSETQRNKGNFPGRFSGRQFSNSRSEMNVSTLELGDSALYLCASSDGTAGVLGYTFGSGTRLTVV.

This clone was seen just once. CDR3 protein: CASSQQGSYNEQFF. The DNA of the CDR3 is TGTGCCAGCAGCCAACAGGGATCATACAATGAGCAGTTCTTC. This chain connects TRBV7-2 to TRBJ2-1, with D perhaps TRBD1 (6 bases). V lost 5 bases, J lost 4 bases, and 12 bases lay in between. The CDR3 contains 14 residues. The germline CDR1 and CDR2 sequences are SGHTA and FQGNSA. Looking up the rest from reference TRBV7-2 and TRBJ2-1 gives the full variable domain: GAGVSQSPSNKVTEKGKDVELRCDPISGHTALYWYRQSLGQGLEFLIYFQGNSAPDKSGLPSDRFSAERTGGSVSTLTIQRTQQEDSAVYLCASSQQGSYNEQFFGPGTRLTVL.

V usage is TRBV30 and J usage is TRBJ1-6; no definite D call. The V end lost 1 base, the J end lost 4 bases, and 5 bases lay between the germline ends. The CDR3 sequence is 13 residues long. Germline V lookup: CDR1 GTSNPN, CDR2 SVGIG (reference sequence). The CDR3 reads CAWSGEYNSPLHF. As DNA, the CDR3 is TGTGCCTGGAGTGGAGAGTATAATTCACCCCTCCACTTT.

The rearrangement links TRBV29-1 to TRBJ2-1; D gene ambiguous. The CDR3 is 12 amino acids. CDR1 and CDR2 from the germline V gene are SQVTM and ANQGSEA. The V and J ends lost 4 bases and 5 bases respectively, with 9 bases between them. As DNA, the CDR3 is TGCAGCGTTGGCAGGTCCGACAATGAGCAGTTCTTC. It codes for CSVGRSDNEQFF.

CDR3 residues: CASSQRGAGYGYTF. The CDR3 DNA reads as TGCGCCAGCAGCCAACGGGGGGCTGGCTATGGCTACACCTTC. The chain recombines TRBV4-3 with TRBJ1-2; weak D call: TRBD1 (6 bases). Between the trimmed V and J ends, which lost 2 bases and 4 bases, there was a span of 11 bases. The CDR3 is 14 amino acids. CDR1 is LGHNA and CDR2 is YSLEER in the germline V gene.

This rearrangement joins TRBV11-2 to TRBJ2-7; 9 nucleotides match TRBD1. The CDR3 contains 18 residues. Germline V CDR1 and CDR2: SGHAT, FQNNGV. J was trimmed by 0 bases and V by 6 bases; bases with no gene match: 15. The DNA of the CDR3 is TGTGCCAGCAGACCGACGCCGGGACAGGGCCTACCCTCCTACGAGCAGTACTTC. It translates to CASRPTPGQGLPSYEQYF.

The V and J genes are TRBV7-2 and TRBJ1-4, with a possible D match to TRBD1 (5 bases). Between the trimmed V and J ends, which lost 1 base and 8 bases, there was a span of 14 bases. The CDR3 is made up of 15 amino acids. CDR1 is SGHTA, CDR2 FQGNSA, per germline. CDR3 sequence reads: CASSLVNGRGEKLFF. The CDR3 DNA follows: TGTGCCAGCAGCTTAGTTAACGGGAGGGGAGAAAAACTGTTTTTT.

In its sample, this clone was seen a few times. Written as DNA, the CDR3 is TGTGCCAGCAGCTTGGGACAGGGAGGAGCCGGGGAGCTGTTTTTT. As protein: CASSLGQGGAGELFF. This sequence joins TRBV5-8 and TRBJ2-2, with a weak D call TRBD1 (7 bases). Germline CDR1 is SGHTS and CDR2 is YDEGEE. This CDR3 comprises 15 residues. Deletions cut 0 bases from V and 6 bases from J, with 12 bases between.

The J gene is TRBJ1-2, the V gene TRBV12-3 or TRBV12-4, with D uncertain. V lost 3 bases, J lost 6 bases, and 8 bases lay in between. The CDR3 extends over 12 amino acids. CDR3 amino acids: CASSFPGNGYTF. The CDR3 nucleotides read TGTGCCAGCAGTTTTCCCGGGAATGGCTACACCTTC.

The V call is TRBV2, the J call TRBJ2-3; 7 positions match TRBD2. J was trimmed by 2 bases and V by 6 bases; bases with no gene match: 2. The CDR3 runs to 13 residues. Germline assignment: CDR1 SNHLY and CDR2 FYNNEI. CDR3 residues: CASRRGYTDTQYF. The CDR3 nucleotides are TGTGCCAGCAGGCGGGGGTACACAGATACGCAGTATTTT.

The gene calls are TRBV9 and TRBJ2-7; D remains unclear. There are 14 residues in the CDR3. CDR1 and CDR2 from the germline V gene are SGDLS and YYNGEE. V dropped 4 bases and J dropped 2 bases, with 13 bases sitting between them. The CDR3 loop is CASSKVEVPYEQYF. The CDR3 DNA sequence: TGTGCCAGCAGCAAAGTTGAGGTACCCTACGAGCAGTACTTC.

The DNA for the CDR3 is TGTGCCAGCTCACAAACCACTTGGCAGGGGCCCAATCAGCCCCAGCATTTT. This codes for CASSQTTWQGPNQPQHF. The V gene is TRBV18, the J gene TRBJ1-5; D might be TRBD1 (6 bases). Trimming left V 4 bases short and J 3 bases short, with 19 bases between. Germline values: CDR1 KGHSH, CDR2 LQKENI. The CDR3 runs to 17 residues.

This clone ranks as medium-sized. The rearrangement uses TRBV19 and TRBJ2-2; a possible D gene is TRBD1 (5 bases). In germline, CDR1 is LNHDA, CDR2 SQIVND (reference sequence). Trimming removed 5 bases at V and 4 bases at J, with 11 bases between. The CDR3 has 14 residues. CDR3 in DNA: TGTGCCAGTAGTGTTGCAAGGGGCACCGGGGAGCTGTTTTTT. This gives the protein CASSVARGTGELFF.

The gene calls are TRBV6-2 or TRBV6-3 and TRBJ2-7; D is ambiguous. V was clipped by 0 bases and J by 0 bases, with 9 bases between them. The germline gives CDR1 MNHEY, CDR2 SVGEGT. CDR3 size: 15 residues. CDR3 DNA sequence: TGTGCCAGCAGTTACTCGGCCCGACACTCCTACGAGCAGTACTTC. It translates to CASSYSARHSYEQYF.

This chain uses TRBV3-1 (or the pseudogene TRBV3-2) with TRBJ2-1, with 16 bases identical to TRBD2. V lost 1 base, J lost 9 bases, and 6 bases stayed unmatched. The CDR3 is 17 residues long. The germline V gene has CDR1 LGHDT and CDR2 YNNKEL (reference sequence). The CDR3: CASSQVGLAGGPFEQFF. CDR3 bases: TGTGCCAGCAGCCAAGTGGGACTAGCGGGGGGGCCGTTTGAGCAGTTCTTC.

The chain couples TRBV10-2 to TRBJ1-2, with TRBD1 matching over 8 bases. Germline V gene sequence: CDR1 WSHSY, CDR2 SAAADI. Germline trimming cut 6 bases from V and 8 bases from J; bases unmatched to any gene: 11. This CDR3 has 14 amino acids. The chain's CDR3 is CASSLGQGARGYTF. CDR3 nucleotides: TGCGCCAGCAGCTTAGGACAGGGCGCGAGAGGCTACACCTTC.

This clone appeared once. V and J are TRBV9 and TRBJ1-3, with 11 bases identical to TRBD1. The CDR3 sequence is 15 residues long. CDR1 is SGDLS and CDR2 is YYNGEE in the germline V gene. The V segment lost 4 bases and the J segment 2 bases; nucleotides outside the gene matches: 2. CDR3 protein: CASSPGQGAGNTIYF. For the CDR3, the DNA is TGTGCCAGCAGCCCGGGACAGGGGGCTGGAAACACCATATATTTT. Together with reference TRBV9 and TRBJ1-3, the CDR3 gives the full variable domain: DSGVTQTPKHLITATGQRVTLRCSPRSGDLSVYWYQQSLDQGLQFLIQYYNGEERAKGNILERFSAQQFPDLHSELNLSSLELGDSALYFCASSPGQGAGNTIYFGEGSWLTVV.

V usage is TRBV7-9 and J usage is TRBJ1-2; D possibly corresponds to TRBD1 (6 bases). The CDR3 length is 13 residues. Trimming took 5 bases from V and 8 from J, leaving 15 bases between them. Per germline, CDR1 SEHNR and CDR2 FQNEAQ (reference sequence). As DNA, the CDR3 is TGTGCCAGCAGCGCAGAGGGGGGGAAAGGCTACACCTTC. Amino acid sequence: CASSAEGGKGYTF.

V is TRBV5-4 and J is TRBJ1-5; 8 bases match TRBD1. Trimming took 5 bases from V and 2 from J; bases not matched to a gene: 12. The CDR3 sequence is 17 residues long. Germline V gene lookup returns CDR1 SGHNT and CDR2 YYREEE (reference sequence). The CDR3: CASRPGTGRIGNQPQHF. The CDR3, as DNA: TGTGCCAGCAGACCCGGGACAGGCAGAATCGGCAATCAGCCCCAGCATTTT. The variable domain in full, completed from reference TRBV5-4 and TRBJ1-5, reads ETGVTQSPTHLIKTRGQQVTLRCSSQSGHNTVSWYQQALGQGPQFIFQYYREEENGRGNFPPRFSGLQFPNYSSELNVNALELDDSALYLCASRPGTGRIGNQPQHFGDGTRLSIL.

This clone has more than one count but fewer than ten. V and J are TRBV6-5 and TRBJ2-7, with D maybe TRBD2 (6 bases). The CDR3 is 14 amino acids. Trimming took 2 bases from V and 7 from J, leaving 15 bases between them. Germline V gene lookup returns CDR1 MNHEY and CDR2 SVGAGI. CDR3 in DNA: TGTGCCAGCAGTTACGATCCTTACCGGGGGGAGCAGTACTTC. This translates into CASSYDPYRGEQYF.